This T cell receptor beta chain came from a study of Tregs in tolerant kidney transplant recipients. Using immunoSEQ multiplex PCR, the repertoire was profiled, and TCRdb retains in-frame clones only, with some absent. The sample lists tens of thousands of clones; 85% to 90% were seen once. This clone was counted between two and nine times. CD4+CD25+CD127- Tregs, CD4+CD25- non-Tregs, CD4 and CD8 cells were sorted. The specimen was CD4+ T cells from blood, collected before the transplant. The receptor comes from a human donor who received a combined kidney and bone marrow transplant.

The CDR3 loop is CASSNRVGYGYTF. As DNA, the CDR3 is TGCGCCAGCAGCAACAGGGTGGGCTATGGCTACACCTTC. The chain links TRBV5-1 to TRBJ1-2, with a possible D match to TRBD1 (6 bases). Trimming cost V 4 bases and J 4 bases, with 11 bases left between them. Germline CDR1 reads SGHRS; CDR2 reads YFSETQ. There are 13 residues in the CDR3. Full variable domain (missing parts from reference TRBV5-1 and TRBJ1-2): KAGVTQTPRYLIKTRGQQVTLSCSPISGHRSVSWYQQTPGQGLQFLFEYFSETQRNKGNFPGRFSGRQFSNSRSEMNVSTLELGDSALYLCASSNRVGYGYTFGSGTRLTVV.